These 21 T cell receptor beta chains originate from one sample sequenced in a study of T-cell memory formation after mild COVID-19. TCRdb fed the 5' RACE reads into MiXCR, producing one record per CDR3 protein. The table shows some 450,000 distinct CDR3 sequences, with around 20% occurring only once. Specimen: PBMCs or a T cell subset sorted from them (not recorded which). The receptors originated from an adult woman who had mild COVID-19 (a few samples of this study predate the infection). Cell type and time point are not known.

The chain combines TRBV11-3 with TRBJ2-1; TRBD2 matches 7 bases. The CDR3 is made up of 15 amino acids. The J segment lost 9 bases and the V segment lost 5 bases, leaving 13 bases of the junction unmatched. The germline gives CDR1 SGHNT, CDR2 YENEEA. The CDR3 sequence: CASSLGVFGGVEQFF. In DNA form, the CDR3 reads TGTGCCAGCAGCCTGGGAGTCTTTGGGGGGGTTGAGCAGTTCTTC.

This clonotype was seen a handful of times. V usage is TRBV30 and J usage is TRBJ1-2, with TRBD1 identical over 8 bases. The CDR3 loop spans 13 amino acids. In germline, CDR1 is GTSNPN, CDR2 SVGIG (reference sequence). V shed 5 bases, J shed 2 bases, and the junction held 4 bases outside the gene matches. The CDR3 DNA is TGTGCCTGGGAGACAGGGGCCAACTATGGCTACACCTTC. It encodes CAWETGANYGYTF.

This clonotype was seen only a few times. The gene calls are TRBV6-6 and TRBJ2-5; D not resolved. The CDR3 covers 15 residues. In germline, CDR1 is MNHNY, CDR2 SVGAGI (reference sequence). The V end was cut by 0 bases, the J end by 2 bases, with 10 bases between. CDR3 nucleotides: TGTGCCAGCAGTTACTCGGTGCTAACTCAAGAGACCCAGTACTTC. As protein: CASSYSVLTQETQYF.

This clonotype was seen a handful of times. The chain is built from TRBV19 and TRBJ1-2; D may be TRBD1 (5 bases). Germline V gives CDR1 LNHDA, CDR2 SQIVND (reference sequence). CDR3 length equals 15 residues. V shed 6 bases and J shed 1 base, with 15 bases lying between them. The CDR3 DNA reads TGTGCCAGTAGCCTGACCGGGGACCTTAACTATGGCTACACCTTC. Translation: CASSLTGDLNYGYTF.

The chain joins TRBV12-3 or TRBV12-4 to TRBJ1-1; D not certain. V was cut by 5 bases and J by 1 base, with 14 bases left in between. The length of the CDR3 is 15 residues. The chain's CDR3 is CASSQEGRGNTEAFF. Here the CDR3 DNA reads TGTGCCAGCAGTCAAGAAGGTCGAGGGAACACTGAAGCTTTCTTT.

In its sample, this clonotype was seen many times. V gene TRBV19 combines with J gene TRBJ2-2; TRBD1 agrees at 8 bases. The junction had 7 bases not matched to a gene; V was cut back by 8 bases and J by 2 bases. The germline V gene encodes CDR1 LNHDA and CDR2 SQIVND (reference sequence). The CDR3 covers 15 residues. CDR3 in amino acids: CASRKDRVNTGELFF. The DNA for the CDR3 is TGTGCCAGTCGAAAGGACAGGGTAAACACCGGGGAGCTGTTTTTT.

V gene TRBV2 combines with J gene TRBJ1-1; D not resolved. Trimming cost V 7 bases and J 8 bases, with 11 bases left between them. Germline V CDR1 and CDR2: SNHLY, FYNNEI. The CDR3 length is 11 residues. The CDR3 coding sequence is TGTGCCAGCACCGAGGTGGAAGAAGCTTTCTTT. Its protein product is CASTEVEEAFF.

This clonotype was seen a handful of times. J is TRBJ2-1 and V is TRBV24-1, with 7 bases aligning to TRBD2. V shed 5 bases and J 12 bases; nucleotides not matched to a gene: 3. From germline, CDR1 is KGHDR and CDR2 SFDVKD. This CDR3 is built from 11 residues. The CDR3 here is CATSAGRGQFF. The CDR3 bases are TGTGCCACCAGTGCAGGGAGGGGGCAGTTCTTC.

DNA of the CDR3: TGTGCCAGCAGCTTAACCGACAGGGGCTATGGCTACACCTTC. Translation: CASSLTDRGYGYTF. The rearrangement uses TRBV7-2 and TRBJ1-2; 8 nucleotides line up with TRBD1. Germline V gene data show CDR1 as SGHTA and CDR2 as FQGNSA. Losses at the gene ends were 2 bases for V and 4 bases for J; bases not matched to a gene: 3. The CDR3 length is 14 residues.

V gene TRBV29-1 combines with J gene TRBJ2-3; TRBD2 matches at 8 bases. The CDR3 spans 17 residues. Unmatched junction bases numbered 17, after V lost 6 bases and J lost 3 bases. CDR1 is SQVTM and CDR2 is ANQGSEA in the germline V gene. CDR3 coding DNA: TGCAGCGTCGCACGGTCGGGGGGGCTGCTCCTGACAGATACGCAGTATTTT. Protein product: CSVARSGGLLLTDTQYF.

The V gene is TRBV7-9, the J gene TRBJ2-1, with D perhaps assigned TRBD1 or TRBD2 (5 bases each). The CDR3 extends over 11 amino acids. Germline CDR1 and CDR2: SEHNR and FQNEAQ (reference sequence). V lost 6 bases to trimming and J lost 8 bases, with 8 bases between them. In DNA, the CDR3 is TGTGCCAGCAGGCGAGGGGATGAGCAGTTCTTC. This sequence encodes CASRRGDEQFF.

V gene TRBV6-2 or TRBV6-3 combines with J gene TRBJ1-5; D might be TRBD1 (6 bases). V lost 6 bases and J 14 bases, leaving 26 bases between the germline ends. The CDR3 length is 15 residues. Germline CDR1 and CDR2: MNHEY and SVGEGT. As DNA, the CDR3 is TGTGCCAGCAGCCTGGAGGGGGACCCATCTTCTCTCAAGCATTTT. The encoded protein is CASSLEGDPSSLKHF.

This chain connects TRBV20-1 to TRBJ2-1; tentative D call: TRBD2 (6 bases). CDR1 and CDR2 from the germline V gene are DFQATT and SNEGSKA (reference sequence). The CDR3 contains 13 residues. V lost 5 bases to trimming and J lost 2 bases, with 10 bases between them. The DNA for the CDR3 is TGCAGTGCTCGACTAGTCACCTACAATGAGCAGTTCTTC. It specifies CSARLVTYNEQFF.

The CDR3 bases are TGTGCCAGTAGTGGACGTCGGCGGGGGGCTTACAATGAGCAGTTCTTC. It specifies CASSGRRRGAYNEQFF. The rearrangement links TRBV19 to TRBJ2-1, with 8 bases lining up with TRBD2. The J segment lost 4 bases and the V segment lost 5 bases, leaving 10 bases of the junction unmatched. Germline V gives CDR1 LNHDA, CDR2 SQIVND (reference sequence). CDR3 length: 16 amino acids.

This chain uses TRBV15 with TRBJ1-2, with 7 positions matching TRBD1. The V segment lost 0 bases and the J segment 4 bases; nucleotides outside the gene matches: 5. Germline assignment: CDR1 LNHNV and CDR2 YYDKDF (reference sequence). The CDR3 consists of 15 residues. The CDR3 spells CATSRDGTVFYGYTF. Here the CDR3 DNA reads TGTGCCACCAGCAGAGATGGGACAGTCTTCTATGGCTACACCTTC.

This clonotype has more than one count but fewer than ten. This chain links TRBV29-1 with TRBJ2-1; D is possibly TRBD1 (6 bases). The V end was cut by 5 bases, the J end by 3 bases, with 11 bases between. Germline loops: CDR1 SQVTM, CDR2 ANQGSEA. CDR3 length equals 13 residues. The CDR3 sequence is CSVSRGYYNEQFF. CDR3 nucleotides: TGCAGCGTTAGCAGGGGATACTACAATGAGCAGTTCTTC.

This clonotype was seen a few times. J is TRBJ2-7 and V is TRBV3-1, with D maybe TRBD1 (5 bases). V shed 5 bases and J shed 3 bases, with 17 bases lying between them. This CDR3 is 15 amino acids long. Germline CDR1 is LGHDT and CDR2 is YNNKEL (reference sequence). The CDR3 nucleotides are TGTGCCAGCAGCTTGGATTTGGACAAGGGCTACGAGCAGTACTTC. This encodes CASSLDLDKGYEQYF.

This clonotype came up many times. This sequence joins TRBV29-1 and TRBJ2-4; D may correspond to TRBD1 or TRBD2 (6 bases each). Trimming cost V 1 base and J 8 bases, with 15 bases left between them. Per the germline V gene, CDR1 is SQVTM and CDR2 is ANQGSEA. This CDR3 spans 14 amino acids. The CDR3 protein is CSVEVSERGDIQYF. The CDR3 nucleotides read TGCAGCGTTGAAGTCAGTGAGAGGGGGGACATTCAGTACTTC.

The chain employs TRBV12-3 or TRBV12-4 and TRBJ1-2; TRBD1 agrees at 12 bases. CDR3 size: 17 residues. Trimming took 6 bases from V and 2 from J; bases not matched to a gene: 10. For the CDR3, the DNA is TGTGCCAGCAGGCTTTCCGGGACAGGGGGCGTAAACTATGGCTACACCTTC. This codes for CASRLSGTGGVNYGYTF.

This clonotype has more than one count but fewer than ten. The chain employs TRBV6-1 and TRBJ2-3; 7 bases align to TRBD1. Germline trimming cut 4 bases from V and 4 bases from J; bases unmatched to any gene: 2. The CDR3 runs to 13 residues. CDR1 and CDR2 from the germline V gene are MNHNS and SASEGT. The CDR3 sequence is CASSAQGPDTQYF. In DNA, the CDR3 is TGTGCCAGCAGTGCACAGGGGCCAGATACGCAGTATTTT.

This clonotype was detected a few times. The chain is built from TRBV7-3 and TRBJ1-2; D gene unclear. V lost 5 bases and J lost 4, with 11 bases in between. Germline V gives CDR1 SGHTA, CDR2 FQGTGA. The CDR3 contains 13 residues. The CDR3 sequence: CASSLDGSYGYTF. The CDR3 nucleotides are TGTGCCAGCAGCCTGGACGGGAGCTATGGCTACACCTTC.